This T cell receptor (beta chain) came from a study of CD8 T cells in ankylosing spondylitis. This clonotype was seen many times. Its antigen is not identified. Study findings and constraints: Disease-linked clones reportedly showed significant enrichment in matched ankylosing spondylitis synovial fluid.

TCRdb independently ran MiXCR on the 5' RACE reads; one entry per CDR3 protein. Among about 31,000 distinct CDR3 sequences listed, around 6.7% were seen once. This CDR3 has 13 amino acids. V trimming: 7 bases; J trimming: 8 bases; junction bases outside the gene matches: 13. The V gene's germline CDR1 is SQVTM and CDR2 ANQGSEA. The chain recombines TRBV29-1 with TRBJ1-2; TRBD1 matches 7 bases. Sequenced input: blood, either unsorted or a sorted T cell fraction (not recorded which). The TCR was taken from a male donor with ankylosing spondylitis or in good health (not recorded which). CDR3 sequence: CSAYRGGTGGYTF. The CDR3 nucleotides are TGCAGCGCTTACAGGGGAGGCACTGGAGGCTACACCTTC.